The clone carrying this TCR beta chain has a count of ten or more. Antigen specificity is unknown. This entry is derived from a study of human T cells and chemical hapten exposure. On the study more broadly: Variability of per-sample TCR yields stemmed mainly from small differences in pooled library volume.

General observations from the study: TCRs at a frequency above 1 in 1000 stayed unchanged with DPC sensitization.

V lost 6 bases and J lost 5; bases outside the gene matches: 6. The germline CDR1 and CDR2 sequences are DFQATT and SNEGSKA (reference sequence). The CDR3 extends over 12 amino acids. Total RNA came from unfractionated whole blood. Individual cDNA molecules had unique molecular identifiers attached to them by the library. TCRdb processed the 5' RACE reads anew with MiXCR; each CDR3 protein has one entry. Of under 150,000 distinct CDR3 sequences in the sample, approximately 20% were seen once. The chain employs TRBV20-1 and TRBJ1-1; 7 bases fit TRBD1. The sequence came from a human donor in good health. The CDR3 region is CSAQKTGTEAFF. Written as DNA, the CDR3 is TGCAGTGCCCAGAAGACAGGGACTGAAGCTTTCTTT.